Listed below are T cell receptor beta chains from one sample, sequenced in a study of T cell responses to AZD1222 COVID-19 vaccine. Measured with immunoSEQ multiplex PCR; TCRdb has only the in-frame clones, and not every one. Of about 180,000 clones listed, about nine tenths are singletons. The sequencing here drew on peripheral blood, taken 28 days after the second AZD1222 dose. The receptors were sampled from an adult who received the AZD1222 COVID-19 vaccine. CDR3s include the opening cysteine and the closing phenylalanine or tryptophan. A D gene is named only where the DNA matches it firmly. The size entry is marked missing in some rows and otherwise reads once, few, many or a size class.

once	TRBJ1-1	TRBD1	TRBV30	TGTGCCTGGAATAAGCAGGGGGGCACTGAAGCTTTCTTT	CAWNKQGGTEAFF
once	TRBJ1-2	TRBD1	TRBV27	TGTGCCAGCAGTTTTACAGGGGGCCCTAACTATGGCTACACCTTC	CASSFTGGPNYGYTF
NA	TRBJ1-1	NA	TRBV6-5	TGTGCCAGCAGTTTGAGGAGATTGGGCACTGAAGCTTTCTTT	CASSLRRLGTEAFF
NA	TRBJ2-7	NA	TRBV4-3	TGCGCCAGCAGCCAAGGCGAAGGGACCGAGCAGTACTTC	CASSQGEGTEQYF
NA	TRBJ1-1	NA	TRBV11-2	TGTGCCAGCAGCCTCACGGACAGAGCAGAAGCTTTCTTT	CASSLTDRAEAFF
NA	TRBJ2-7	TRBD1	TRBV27	TGTGCCAGCAGTTTAAAGTACCCCGGGACAGGGTACGAGCAGTACTTC	CASSLKYPGTGYEQYF
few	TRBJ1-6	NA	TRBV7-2	TGTGCCAGCAGCTATGGGACACCGGGTAGTTCACCCCTCCACTTT	CASSYGTPGSSPLHF
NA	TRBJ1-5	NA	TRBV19	TGTGCCAGTAGTATAAGTCTTAGACGGTATAGCAATCAGCCCCAGCATTTT	CASSISLRRYSNQPQHF
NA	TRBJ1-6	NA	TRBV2	TGTGCCAGCGGGAGCTCCTATAATTCACCCCTCCACTTT	CASGSSYNSPLHF
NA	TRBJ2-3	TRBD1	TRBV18	TGTGCCAGCTCACGTGGGACAGGGGGCACAGATACGCAGTATTTT	CASSRGTGGTDTQYF
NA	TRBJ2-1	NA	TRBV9	TGTGCCAGCAGCGTAGATGGGGTTGGCGGGTACTCCTACAATGAGCAGTTCTTC	CASSVDGVGGYSYNEQFF
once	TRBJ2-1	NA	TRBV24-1	TGTGCCACCAGTGCTCCCCGAGGGAGCTCCTACAATGAGCAGTTCTTC	CATSAPRGSSYNEQFF
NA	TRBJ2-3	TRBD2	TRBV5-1	TGCGCCAGCAGCCCAGGACTAGGAGCAGATACGCAGTATTTT	CASSPGLGADTQYF
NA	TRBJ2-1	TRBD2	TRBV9	TGTGCCAGCAGCGTAAGTTTTTCCGGGACTAGCGGGAAAACCTACAATGAGCAGTTCTTC	CASSVSFSGTSGKTYNEQFF
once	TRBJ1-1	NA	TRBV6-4	TGTGCCAGCAGTTCGACAGGATCTTTCGCTGAAGCTTTCTTT	CASSSTGSFAEAFF
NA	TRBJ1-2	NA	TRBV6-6	TGTGCCAGCAGTTACAGCGAGGATGGCTACACCTTC	CASSYSEDGYTF
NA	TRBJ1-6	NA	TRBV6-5	TGTGCCAGCAGTTCCGGGCCGAACGGTTCACCCCTCCACTTT	CASSSGPNGSPLHF
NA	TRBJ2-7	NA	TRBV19	TGTGCCAGTAGTTTTTCGGGGTTGGGAAACGAGCAGTACTTC	CASSFSGLGNEQYF
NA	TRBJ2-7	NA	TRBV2	TGTGCCAGCCATGTCGGGGTCTACGAGCAGTACTTC	CASHVGVYEQYF
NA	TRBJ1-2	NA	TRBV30	TGTGCCTGGAGGGGGACCAGCTATGGCTACACCTTC	CAWRGTSYGYTF
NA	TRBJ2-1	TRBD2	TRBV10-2	TGCGCCAGCGTTTATAGCGGGAGTATCGATGAGCAGTTCTTC	CASVYSGSIDEQFF
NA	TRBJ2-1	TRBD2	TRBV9	TGTGCCAGCAGCGGGCGGGGACTAGCGGGGTCCAGGGCCCGGTCCTACAATGAGCAGTTCTTC	CASSGRGLAGSRARSYNEQFF
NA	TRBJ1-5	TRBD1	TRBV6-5	TGTGCCAGCAGGGGACAGGGGGCTCAGCCCCAGCATTTT	CASRGQGAQPQHF
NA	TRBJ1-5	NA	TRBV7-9	TGTGCCAGCAGCTCGGACATTTTTCTTCAGCCCCAGCATTTT	CASSSDIFLQPQHF
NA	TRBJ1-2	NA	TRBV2	TGTGCCAGCAGTTACAGGGTGTCAGATGGCTACACCTTC	CASSYRVSDGYTF
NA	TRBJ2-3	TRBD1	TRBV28	TGTGCCAGCAGTTGGGGACAGGGCAGCACAGATACGCAGTATTTT	CASSWGQGSTDTQYF
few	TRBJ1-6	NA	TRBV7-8	TGTGCCAGCAGCTTAGCACGGGTGGGTAATTCACCCCTCCACTTT	CASSLARVGNSPLHF
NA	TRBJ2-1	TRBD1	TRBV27	TGTGCCAGCAGCTCCGGGACAGGGATCTACAATGAGCAGTTCTTC	CASSSGTGIYNEQFF
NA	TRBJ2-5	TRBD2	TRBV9	TGTGCCAGCAGCCCTCGGGCTAGCGGGGGGGGAGAGACCCAGTACTTC	CASSPRASGGGETQYF
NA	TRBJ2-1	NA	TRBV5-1	TGCGCCAGCTGGGGACTAAGCGGAGGGGGGAATGAGCAGTTCTTC	CASWGLSGGGNEQFF
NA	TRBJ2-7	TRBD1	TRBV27	TGTGCCAGCAGTTTCTCATACCCGACACCGGGACAGCAAGGATACGAGCAGTACTTC	CASSFSYPTPGQQGYEQYF
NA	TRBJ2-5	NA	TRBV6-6	TGTGCCAGCAGTAACAAAGAGACCCAGTACTTC	CASSNKETQYF
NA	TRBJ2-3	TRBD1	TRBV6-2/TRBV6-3	TGTGCCAGCAGTTCAGGGACAGGGGGCTGGGACACAGATACGCAGTATTTT	CASSSGTGGWDTDTQYF
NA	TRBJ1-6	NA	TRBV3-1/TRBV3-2	TGTGCCAGCAGCCCCGAGATTACCTATAATTCACCCCTCCACTTT	CASSPEITYNSPLHF
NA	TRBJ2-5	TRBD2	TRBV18	TGTGCCAGCTCACTGACTAGCGGGGGAGAGACCCAGTACTTC	CASSLTSGGETQYF
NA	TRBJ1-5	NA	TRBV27	TGTGCCAGCAGTTTAAGGGGTGTGGGGGGGACCAATCAGCCCCAGCATTTT	CASSLRGVGGTNQPQHF
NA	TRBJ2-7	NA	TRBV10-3	TGTGCCATGGCCTACGGGGGCGGCTACGAGCAGTACTTC	CAMAYGGGYEQYF